This T cell receptor beta chain was recorded in a study of blood T cell repertoires in COVID-19 (dated by TCRdb to about 2020). Looking at the study overall: Collaborator samples came from the United States, Italy and Spain and covered acute and convalescent phases of COVID-19. The samples were drawn from two sources: the first 160 participants of the ongoing ImmuneRACE study, and 1,254 subjects contributed by 6 global collaborators. Nearly every sample came with metadata listing a de-identified subject ID, COVID-19 status, age in years and sex. A freely available public database, intended as a resource for researchers studying the immune response to SARS-CoV-2, is where the repertoires were released. Subjects who had been exposed to COVID-19, were actively infected with it, or had recovered from it provided the deeply sampled blood TCRbeta repertoires that made up the dataset. The prospective study material was composed of cDNA or gDNA derived from T cells, B-cell-depleted T cells, or PBMCs. Where HLA class I and class II types were available, the types were taken from metadata supplied by the sample provider, not from assay-based typing. Overall results and qualifications from the work: The amount of clinical and demographic metadata varied by source and participant and was provided uncurated.

Whole blood was collected in K2EDTA tubes by collaborating institutions according to the institutions' own protocols. For TCRbeta analysis, collaborator samples were shipped as frozen whole blood, as isolated PBMCs, or as DNA extracted from either sample type. A remark on this clone: Its antigen is currently not known. One base away there is no much larger clone; base qualities are not given.

TCRbeta CDR3 regions were amplified from genomic DNA by means of the immunoSEQ Assay, a bias-controlled multiplex PCR. The authors processed their data as follows. The number of nucleated cells in each sample was estimated from the amplification of reference gene primers within the assay. To quantify the absolute abundance of each unique TCRbeta CDR3 rearrangement, sequence reads were collapsed and filtered. For each sample, productive Simpson clonality was calculated by taking the square root of Simpson's diversity index across productive rearrangements. TCRdb obtained this table from immuneACCESS and retained in-frame rearrangements with V and J assigned. These tables miss some clones; where compared with another copy, unresolved V genes account for less than half of the shortfall, and the remainder is unexplained. That table supplies the V and J calls and clone size; D and trimming were determined from the DNA. Within this sample are 90,000 to 100,000 clones, with about 85% of them counted one time only. The top ten constitute approximately 40% of the sample.

The CDR3 covers 15 residues, taking in both the cysteine and the phenylalanine. Only the CDR3 DNA is retained, 45 bases long and in frame from the first base. The germline V gene yields SGHRS for CDR1 and YFSETQ for CDR2. Trimming takes 2 bases off V and 1 base off J; junction bases not matched to a gene: 5. The sequence was obtained from an elderly man with acute or convalescent COVID-19. Material for sequencing was peripheral blood. The rearrangement combines TRBV5-1 with TRBJ1-1, and 7 junctional nucleotides match TRBD1. Read as DNA, the sequence is TGCGCCAGCAGCTTCATCTCAGGGGGGAACACTGAAGCTTTCTTT. This codes for CASSFISGGNTEAFF.